The 14 T cell receptor beta chains listed next were all sequenced from one sample in a study of OX40 agonist ivuxolimab in advanced cancers. The data were produced by immunoSEQ multiplex PCR, yet TCRdb's version contains in-frame clones alone and is incomplete. The sample lists 91,000 or so clones; 85% to 90% were seen once. This material consisted of CD4+ or CD8+ T cells sorted from blood, taken in a trial of the OX40 agonist ivuxolimab. These receptors all stem from an adult with an advanced solid tumor such as melanoma, head and neck, liver or kidney cancer.

V is TRBV10-3 and J is TRBJ2-2; the match to TRBD1 covers 12 bases. CDR3 length equals 16 residues. Trimming cost V 5 bases and J 6 bases; bases outside gene matches: 7. Germline lookup yields CDR1 ENHRY and CDR2 SYGVKD. DNA for the CDR3: TGTGCCATCAGTCTACCCGGGACAGGGGGCTCCGGGGAGCTGTTTTTT. This gives the protein CAISLPGTGGSGELFF.

The rearrangement uses TRBV21-1 and TRBJ2-7; the table's D call, TRBD2, has no DNA check behind it. TRBV21-1 is annotated as a pseudogene. This CDR3 contains 15 residues. The CDR3 spells CASSTGLAGVHGQYF. In DNA, the CDR3 is TGTGCCAGCAGCACGGGACTAGCGGGAGTTCACGGGCAGTACTTC.

This rearrangement joins TRBV5-5 to TRBJ1-2, with D unresolved. The germline V gene encodes CDR1 SGHKS and CDR2 YYEKEE (reference sequence). The V end lost 1 base, the J end lost 6 bases, and 10 bases lay between the germline ends. The CDR3 contains 13 residues. The CDR3 region has the DNA TGTGCCAGCAGCTTGTATGGGGTAGATGGCTACACCTTC. This encodes CASSLYGVDGYTF. The full variable domain, in which reference TRBV5-5 and TRBJ1-2 provide the parts outside the CDR3, is DAGVTQSPTHLIKTRGQQVTLRCSPISGHKSVSWYQQVLGQGPQFIFQYYEKEERGRGNFPDRFSARQFPNYSSELNVNALLLGDSALYLCASSLYGVDGYTFGSGTRLTVV.

This chain joins TRBV9 and TRBJ2-1; 7 bases line up with TRBD2. The germline CDR1 and CDR2 sequences are SGDLS and YYNGEE. Germline trimming cut 0 bases from V and 6 bases from J; bases unmatched to any gene: 6. This CDR3 region has 15 residues. CDR3 DNA sequence: TGTGCCAGCAGCGTAGGAGGAATAGCGGGCAATGAGCAGTTCTTC. As protein: CASSVGGIAGNEQFF.

The rearrangement joins TRBV5-6 to TRBJ2-1; perhaps TRBD2 as D (5 bases). In germline, CDR1 is SGHDT, CDR2 YYEEEE. The V end was cut by 1 base, the J end by 3 bases, with 11 bases between. There are 15 residues in the CDR3. This chain's CDR3 is CASSLRGVGYNEQFF. CDR3 bases: TGTGCCAGCAGCTTGCGGGGAGTGGGCTACAATGAGCAGTTCTTC.

This chain joins TRBV10-1 and TRBJ2-7, with 9 positions matching TRBD1. Germline CDR1 reads WNHNN; CDR2 reads SYGVQD (reference sequence). V lost 6 bases to trimming and J lost 2 bases; unmatched junction nucleotides: 8. CDR3 length: 15 amino acids. CDR3 nucleotide sequence: TGCGCCAGCAGGGTTACGGGACAGGGACCCTACGAGCAGTACTTC. Its translation: CASRVTGQGPYEQYF.

The gene calls are TRBV15 and TRBJ2-7, with 10 positions matching TRBD2. The V and J ends lost 1 base and 2 bases, in that order; junction bases with no gene match: 5. Germline V gene sequence: CDR1 LNHNV, CDR2 YYDKDF (reference sequence). The CDR3 has 16 amino acids. The CDR3 reads CATSRATSGAAYEQYF. The CDR3 coding sequence is TGTGCCACCAGCAGAGCAACTAGCGGGGCTGCCTACGAGCAGTACTTC.

The chain carries TRBV28 and TRBJ2-7; TRBD1 matches 7 bases. The V segment lost 5 bases and the J segment 6 bases; nucleotides outside the gene matches: 13. CDR1 is MDHEN, CDR2 SYDVKM, per germline. The CDR3 extends over 15 amino acids. The CDR3 nucleotides are TGTGCCAGCAGTATCAGGGGGACCACTTTGGGCGAGCAGTACTTC. Amino acids: CASSIRGTTLGEQYF.

V and J are TRBV6-1 and TRBJ1-1, with D possibly TRBD1 on 6 matching bases. Germline CDR1 is MNHNS and CDR2 is SASEGT. The V end was cut by 5 bases, the J end by 11 bases, with 12 bases between. The CDR3 has 11 residues. CDR3 sequence: CASSINRVAFF. The CDR3 nucleotides read TGTGCCAGCAGTATTAACAGGGTTGCTTTCTTT.

V usage is TRBV10-1 and J usage is TRBJ2-1, with TRBD2 matching over 11 bases. The CDR3 is made up of 15 amino acids. CDR1 WNHNN and CDR2 SYGVQD come from the germline V gene (reference sequence). The junction had 5 bases not matched to a gene; V was cut back by 6 bases and J by 4 bases. CDR3 sequence (DNA): TGCGCCAGCAGCACTAGCGGGAGTTTGTACAATGAGCAGTTCTTC. This codes for CASSTSGSLYNEQFF.

This chain links TRBV21-1 with TRBJ1-2; the table's D call, TRBD1, has no DNA check behind it. TRBV21-1 is described as a pseudogene. This CDR3 has 16 amino acids. The CDR3 region has the DNA TGTGCCAGCACCCAGAAGGGGGCGCAGCCAAACTATGGCTACACCTTC. Protein product: CASTQKGAQPNYGYTF.

This clone came up a few times. The genes are TRBV6-5 and TRBJ1-2; no definite D call. The CDR3 extends over 15 amino acids. CDR1 is MNHEY, CDR2 SVGAGI, per germline. The V end lost 6 bases, the J end lost 0 bases, and 14 bases lay between the germline ends. CDR3: CASSPTALANYGYTF. Here the CDR3 DNA reads TGTGCCAGCAGCCCTACAGCGTTAGCTAACTATGGCTACACCTTC.

V usage is TRBV5-6 and J usage is TRBJ2-7; the D gene could be TRBD1 or TRBD2 (6 bases each). V was pared by 6 bases and J by 4 bases, with 17 bases between. The V gene's germline CDR1 is SGHDT and CDR2 YYEEEE. The CDR3 has 14 residues. The CDR3 is CASTEQGGKYEQYF. DNA for the CDR3: TGTGCCAGCACCGAACAAGGGGGGAAGTACGAGCAGTACTTC.

This clone appeared once. V gene TRBV19 combines with J gene TRBJ1-1; D remains ambiguous. The V end was cut by 7 bases, the J end by 5 bases, with 20 bases between. This CDR3 is built from 15 residues. Germline CDR1 and CDR2: LNHDA and SQIVND (reference sequence). The CDR3 reads CASKADGAFWTEAFF. The DNA of the CDR3 is TGTGCCAGTAAAGCGGACGGAGCCTTTTGGACTGAAGCTTTCTTT. The entire variable domain, with the rest obtained from reference TRBV19 and TRBJ1-1, is as follows: DGGITQSPKYLFRKEGQNVTLSCEQNLNHDAMYWYRQDPGQGLRLIYYSQIVNDFQKGDIAEGYSVSREKKESFPLTVTSAQKNPTAFYLCASKADGAFWTEAFFGQGTRLTVV.